Below are 4 T cell receptor beta chains sequenced from a single sample in a study of patients and donors after allogeneic stem cell transplantation. TCRdb itself ran the RT-PCR reads through MiXCR, one entry per CDR3 protein. This table holds some 880,000 distinct CDR3 sequences, under 20% found once. The sequenced material came from blood, either unsorted or a sorted T cell fraction (not recorded which). The receptors come from a human donor who was either an allogeneic HSCT recipient or a stem cell or donor lymphocyte infusion donor (not recorded which). It is not recorded whose cells these are; they may come from a transplant donor.

The chain has TRBV4-3 and TRBJ2-6; a possible D gene is TRBD1 (5 bases). The CDR3 length is 17 residues. Germline CDR1 LGHNA, CDR2 YSLEER. The V end lost 0 bases, the J end lost 2 bases, and 11 bases lay between the germline ends. CDR3 loop: CASSQDNSGTGANVLTF. As DNA, the CDR3 is TGCGCCAGCAGCCAAGATAATTCAGGGACTGGGGCCAACGTCCTGACTTTC.

This clonotype was detected many times. The V gene is TRBV24-1, the J gene TRBJ2-1; D might be TRBD1 (5 bases). This CDR3 region has 15 residues. Germline V gene data show CDR1 as KGHDR and CDR2 as SFDVKD. Trimming stripped 6 bases from V and 8 bases from J, with 19 bases between. Here the CDR3 reads CATSIGAGKGHEQFF. Written as DNA, the CDR3 is TGTGCCACCAGTATAGGGGCAGGGAAAGGGCATGAGCAGTTCTTC.

This clonotype appeared a few times. The chain's CDR3 is CASSYGGTVNQPQHF. CDR3 nucleotide sequence: TGTGCCAGCAGTTATGGTGGGACGGTTAATCAGCCCCAGCATTTT. The chain employs TRBV6-5 and TRBJ1-5; the D gene is possibly TRBD1 (5 bases). This CDR3 is 15 amino acids long. V lost 3 bases, J lost 4 bases, and 13 bases lay in between. Germline-derived CDR1 and CDR2 are MNHEY and SVGAGI.

This clonotype was counted between two and nine times. The chain joins TRBV20-1 to TRBJ2-3, with a possible D match to TRBD2 (6 bases). The V and J ends lost 5 bases and 0 bases respectively, with 15 bases between them. Germline CDR1 and CDR2: DFQATT and SNEGSKA (reference sequence). The length of the CDR3 is 15 residues. The CDR3 DNA reads as TGCAGTGCTGCCTCCGGGGGACCGAGCACAGATACGCAGTATTTT. Residues: CSAASGGPSTDTQYF.